This T cell receptor beta chain derives from a study of blood T cell repertoires in COVID-19. Sequencing used immunoSEQ multiplex PCR; TCRdb keeps in-frame clones, though not all of them. Here the sample spans fewer than 85,000 clones, roughly 87% being singletons. This TCR was recovered from a man aged 60 to 69 with acute or convalescent COVID-19. The sequencing input was peripheral blood.

The CDR3 DNA reads TGTGCCAGTAGTCCGGATGGACAGAGCAATCAGCCCCAGCATTTT. Amino acid sequence: CASSPDGQSNQPQHF. This chain uses TRBV19 with TRBJ1-5; TRBD1 might be the D (6 bases). The V and J ends lost 5 bases and 1 base respectively, with 12 bases between them. Germline V gives CDR1 LNHDA, CDR2 SQIVND (reference sequence). This CDR3 has 15 residues. Complete variable domain (other parts from reference TRBV19 and TRBJ1-5): DGGITQSPKYLFRKEGQNVTLSCEQNLNHDAMYWYRQDPGQGLRLIYYSQIVNDFQKGDIAEGYSVSREKKESFPLTVTSAQKNPTAFYLCASSPDGQSNQPQHFGDGTRLSIL.